These 18 T cell receptor beta chains share one sample of origin, sequenced in a study of identical twins. Using its own MiXCR run on the 5' RACE reads, TCRdb lists one record per CDR3 protein. The sample includes 550,000 to 700,000 distinct CDR3 sequences, 21% of them seen just once. This sample was shared with a second study, whose subject was T cells expressing NK-cell markers.

What was sequenced was PBMCs. The origin of the receptors is a woman under 30 in good health.

This chain uses TRBV20-1 with TRBJ2-4, with 8 bases matching TRBD2. Germline CDR1 and CDR2: DFQATT and SNEGSKA (reference sequence). The V gene end was trimmed by 2 bases and the J gene end by 0 bases; junction bases not matched to a gene: 0. This CDR3 contains 14 residues. The CDR3 bases are TGCAGTGCTAGAAGCGGGGGAGCCAAAAACATTCAGTACTTC. Amino acid sequence: CSARSGGAKNIQYF.

This clonotype appeared a few times. The V and J genes are TRBV6-2 or TRBV6-3 and TRBJ2-2; D unclear. Trimming stripped 2 bases from V and 6 bases from J, with 4 bases between. Per the germline V gene, CDR1 is MNHEY and CDR2 is SVGEGT. The CDR3 consists of 12 residues. CDR3 sequence: CASSYGPGELFF. CDR3 sequence (DNA): TGTGCCAGCAGTTACGGGCCCGGGGAGCTGTTTTTT.

The V gene is TRBV29-1, the J gene TRBJ2-1; D gene uncertain. Trimming removed 4 bases from V and 9 bases from J, with 16 bases in between. The germline V gene has CDR1 SQVTM and CDR2 ANQGSEA. The CDR3 consists of 13 residues. The CDR3 here is CSVVRLEISEQFF. In nucleotides, the CDR3 is TGCAGCGTTGTCCGGCTAGAAATTAGTGAGCAGTTCTTC.

Many counts were recorded for this clonotype. This chain uses TRBV20-1 with TRBJ1-5; 7 bases are a match to TRBD1. Germline loops: CDR1 DFQATT, CDR2 SNEGSKA (reference sequence). V lost 3 bases to trimming and J lost 5 bases; unmatched junction nucleotides: 7. CDR3 length equals 14 residues. The CDR3, as DNA: TGCAGTGCTAGCGACAGGGTCGCGGATCAGCCCCAGCATTTT. Encoded protein: CSASDRVADQPQHF.

V and J are TRBV12-3 or TRBV12-4 and TRBJ2-6, with TRBD2 identical over 8 bases. J gave up 1 base and V 6 bases, and 5 bases lay outside the gene matches. This CDR3 comprises 16 residues. CDR3 coding DNA: TGTGCCAGCAGAATAAGCGGGAGATCTGGGGCCAACGTCCTGACTTTC. Translating it yields CASRISGRSGANVLTF.

This clonotype was counted only a few times. The chain recombines TRBV4-1 with TRBJ2-7; 7 nucleotides line up with TRBD1. Germline loops: CDR1 MGHRA, CDR2 YSYEKL. With 3 bases clipped from V and 2 bases from J, the junction kept 7 bases outside the gene matches. This CDR3 region has 15 residues. CDR3 region: CASSQAVGTAYEQYF. The DNA of the CDR3 is TGCGCCAGCAGCCAGGCCGTCGGGACAGCCTACGAGCAGTACTTC.

This clonotype was recorded a few times. V is TRBV11-3 and J is TRBJ2-7; TRBD2 matches at 7 bases. CDR1 is SGHNT and CDR2 is YENEEA in the germline V gene. The CDR3 contains 13 residues. V shed 5 bases and J 4 bases; nucleotides not matched to a gene: 5. The CDR3 loop is CASSPLARYEQYF. DNA of the CDR3: TGTGCCAGCAGCCCACTAGCGAGGTACGAGCAGTACTTC.

This chain joins TRBV6-2 or TRBV6-3 and TRBJ2-7; D is undetermined. There are 15 residues in the CDR3. The V end was cut by 2 bases, the J end by 4 bases, with 15 bases between. Germline CDR1 reads MNHEY; CDR2 reads SVGEGT. CDR3 sequence: CASSYESSIAYEQYF. CDR3 sequence (DNA): TGTGCCAGCAGTTACGAGAGTAGCATCGCATACGAGCAGTACTTC.

The CDR3 coding sequence is TGTGCCAGCAGCCAGGCAGGGAAGAACACTGAAGCTTTCTTT. It codes for CASSQAGKNTEAFF. This chain links TRBV3-1 with TRBJ1-1; possibly TRBD1 for D (5 bases). V gave up 3 bases and J gave up 1 base, with 9 bases separating them. The CDR3 contains 14 residues. Germline V lookup: CDR1 LGHDT, CDR2 YNNKEL (reference sequence).

This clonotype was counted ten times or more. The chain recombines TRBV15 with TRBJ2-1; 7 bases are a match to TRBD1. Germline V lookup: CDR1 LNHNV, CDR2 YYDKDF (reference sequence). The CDR3 is 15 residues long. Trimming took 1 base from V and 8 from J; bases not matched to a gene: 8. This chain's CDR3 is CATSRGPNRGDEQFF. Written as DNA, the CDR3 is TGTGCCACCAGCAGAGGTCCGAACAGGGGAGATGAGCAGTTCTTC.

This chain uses TRBV20-1 with TRBJ2-7; D might be TRBD2 (6 bases). CDR3 length: 15 amino acids. Trimming shortened V by 1 base and J by 5 bases, and 18 bases separated the two germline ends. The germline V gene encodes CDR1 DFQATT and CDR2 SNEGSKA (reference sequence). This CDR3 is CSARAPGGVDNEQYF. CDR3 DNA: TGCAGTGCTAGAGCGCCCGGGGGAGTTGACAACGAGCAGTACTTC.

This clonotype was counted a few times. V usage is TRBV6-4 and J usage is TRBJ1-6, with TRBD1 identical over 7 bases. V dropped 6 bases and J dropped 8; count of bases not matched to a gene: 4. Per germline, CDR1 MRHNA and CDR2 SNTAGT. This CDR3 has 13 residues. The CDR3 region has the DNA TGTGCCAGCAGAGACAGGGAGGATTCACCCCTCCACTTT. This gives the protein CASRDREDSPLHF.

The rearrangement links TRBV5-1 to TRBJ2-1; D is uncertain. Per germline, CDR1 SGHRS and CDR2 YFSETQ. With 2 bases removed from V and 4 bases from J, the gap between germline ends came to 10 bases. This CDR3 spans 14 amino acids. The CDR3 nucleotides are TGCGCCAGCAGCTTAGTCGGCACTTACAATGAGCAGTTCTTC. Residues: CASSLVGTYNEQFF.

The rearrangement joins TRBV12-3 or TRBV12-4 to TRBJ2-2; 7 nucleotides match TRBD1. CDR3 size: 16 residues. V shed 6 bases, J shed 3 bases, and the junction held 10 bases outside the gene matches. The DNA of the CDR3 is TGTGCCAGCAGCCCGTTTCCGACAGGGTACACCGGGGAGCTGTTTTTT. This sequence encodes CASSPFPTGYTGELFF.

This clonotype was seen a few times. The rearrangement links TRBV20-1 to TRBJ2-7; D may be TRBD1 (5 bases). V was trimmed by 3 bases and J by 7 bases, leaving 28 bases between them. The CDR3 contains 17 residues. Germline V gene data show CDR1 as DFQATT and CDR2 as SNEGSKA (reference sequence). This CDR3 reads CSASETKLLRTPREQYF. The CDR3 DNA sequence: TGCAGTGCTAGCGAAACTAAGCTTTTGAGGACACCTAGAGAGCAGTACTTC.

This clonotype has more than one count but fewer than ten. J is TRBJ2-7 and V is TRBV20-1, with TRBD2 matching over 7 bases. V was pared by 3 bases and J by 2 bases, with 7 bases of the junction left unmatched. This CDR3 contains 14 residues. CDR1 and CDR2 from the germline V gene are DFQATT and SNEGSKA (reference sequence). DNA of the CDR3: TGCAGTGCTAGCCCCCGGGAGGAAACCTACGAGCAGTACTTC. Amino acids: CSASPREETYEQYF.

The chain uses TRBV5-8 and TRBJ2-3; possibly TRBD2 for D (6 bases). V was pared by 3 bases and J by 0 bases, with 11 bases between. CDR1 is SGHTS and CDR2 is YDEGEE in the germline V gene. The CDR3 is 15 amino acids. This CDR3 reads CASSSGAGSTDTQYF. The CDR3 coding sequence is TGTGCCAGCAGCTCCGGGGCGGGAAGCACAGATACGCAGTATTTT.

The chain carries TRBV2 and TRBJ2-7; unclear D gene. Trimming cost V 8 bases and J 7 bases, with 24 bases left between them. CDR1 is SNHLY and CDR2 is FYNNEI in the germline V gene. The CDR3 covers 15 residues. In DNA form, the CDR3 reads TGTGCCAGCTCTAGGACCCCGCTTGCCCTTGGAGAGCAGTACTTC. Its translation: CASSRTPLALGEQYF.